Listed here are 10 T cell receptor beta chains from one sample, sequenced in a study of T-cell memory formation after mild COVID-19. Each CDR3 protein gets one entry after TCRdb re-called the 5' RACE reads with MiXCR. The table includes about 400,000 distinct CDR3 sequences, less than 25% detected once. The specimen sequenced was PBMCs or a T cell subset sorted from them (not recorded which). Source of these receptors: an adult woman who had mild COVID-19 (a few samples of this study predate the infection). Cell type and time point are not known.

This clonotype was seen only a few times. The chain recombines TRBV29-1 with TRBJ2-1; D might be TRBD1 or TRBD2, each matching 5 bases. Trimming removed 2 bases from V and 2 bases from J, with 13 bases in between. Per the germline V gene, CDR1 is SQVTM and CDR2 is ANQGSEA. The CDR3 sequence is 15 residues long. The CDR3 sequence is CSVEWDGDTYNEQFF. The CDR3 DNA is TGCAGCGTTGAATGGGACGGCGATACCTACAATGAGCAGTTCTTC.

This chain joins TRBV7-9 and TRBJ2-7; 11 nucleotides align to TRBD2. Germline V gene sequence: CDR1 SEHNR, CDR2 FQNEAQ (reference sequence). The V segment lost 2 bases and the J segment 6 bases; nucleotides outside the gene matches: 0. The CDR3 contains 13 residues. The CDR3 DNA follows: TGTGCCAGCAGCTTACTAGCGGGAGGCGAGCAGTACTTC. Encoded protein: CASSLLAGGEQYF.

J is TRBJ2-7 and V is TRBV7-8; D not resolved. The CDR3 is made up of 13 amino acids. Germline V lookup: CDR1 SGHVS, CDR2 FQNEAQ. V shed 1 base and J shed 7 bases, with 11 bases lying between them. The CDR3 loop is CASSLGAWVEQYF. DNA of the CDR3: TGTGCCAGCAGCTTAGGGGCCTGGGTTGAGCAGTACTTC.

This clonotype was found a few times. The CDR3 loop is CASTDRGRNEQYF. CDR3 nucleotide sequence: TGTGCCAGCACGGACAGGGGAAGGAACGAGCAGTACTTC. The rearrangement joins TRBV7-9 to TRBJ2-7; 9 bases fit TRBD1. The CDR3 has 13 amino acids. The J segment lost 5 bases and the V segment lost 7 bases, leaving 6 bases of the junction unmatched. From germline, CDR1 is SEHNR and CDR2 FQNEAQ (reference sequence). The full variable domain, in which reference TRBV7-9 and TRBJ2-7 provide the parts outside the CDR3, is DTGVSQNPRHKITKRGQNVTFRCDPISEHNRLYWYRQTLGQGPEFLTYFQNEAQLEKSRLLSDRFSAERPKGSFSTLEIQRTEQGDSAMYLCASTDRGRNEQYFGPGTRLTVT.

J is TRBJ1-5 and V is TRBV5-1; D unclear. V lost 0 bases to trimming and J lost 5 bases, with 12 bases between them. Germline CDR1 reads SGHRS; CDR2 reads YFSETQ. The CDR3 extends over 15 amino acids. The CDR3 region has the DNA TGCGCCAGCAGCTTGGACGCCAGACCCCATCAGCCCCAGCATTTT. It encodes CASSLDARPHQPQHF.

This clonotype showed up just a few times. The chain employs TRBV12-3 or TRBV12-4 and TRBJ1-4; D gene unclear. V was pared by 2 bases and J by 6 bases, with 7 bases between. There are 13 residues in the CDR3. The chain's CDR3 is CASSLLPDEKLFF. CDR3 DNA sequence: TGTGCCAGCAGTTTATTACCGGATGAAAAACTGTTTTTT.

The chain is built from TRBV29-1 and TRBJ2-7; 15 bases align to TRBD2. CDR1 is SQVTM, CDR2 ANQGSEA, per germline. The CDR3 contains 15 residues. Germline trimming cut 7 bases from V and 3 bases from J; bases unmatched to any gene: 7. The CDR3 coding sequence is TGCAGCGCCCAGGGACTAGCGGGAGGAATCTACGAGCAGTACTTC. It codes for CSAQGLAGGIYEQYF.

The rearrangement links TRBV7-3 to TRBJ1-1; no definite D call. Germline V gives CDR1 SGHTA, CDR2 FQGTGA. The CDR3 is made up of 13 amino acids. V lost 4 bases and J 2 bases, leaving 8 bases between the germline ends. The CDR3 DNA reads as TGTGCCAGCAGCTCGAGAGATAACACTGAAGCTTTCTTT. Amino acid sequence: CASSSRDNTEAFF.

This clonotype came up once. The chain couples TRBV5-6 to TRBJ1-2; D gene ambiguous. Germline CDR1 and CDR2: SGHDT and YYEEEE. This CDR3 region has 16 residues. V was cut by 2 bases and J by 3 bases, with 17 bases left in between. CDR3 coding DNA: TGTGCCAGCAGCTTCCCTTCAGAGGTTACCGACTATGGCTACACCTTC. Translation gives CASSFPSEVTDYGYTF.

The chain's CDR3 is CASSAGLAGETQYF. The DNA of the CDR3 is TGTGCCAGCAGTGCGGGTCTAGCGGGGGAGACCCAGTACTTC. This chain connects TRBV12-3 or TRBV12-4 to TRBJ2-5, with 9 bases lining up with TRBD2. The CDR3 loop spans 14 amino acids. V shed 5 bases, J shed 5 bases, and the junction held 6 bases outside the gene matches.